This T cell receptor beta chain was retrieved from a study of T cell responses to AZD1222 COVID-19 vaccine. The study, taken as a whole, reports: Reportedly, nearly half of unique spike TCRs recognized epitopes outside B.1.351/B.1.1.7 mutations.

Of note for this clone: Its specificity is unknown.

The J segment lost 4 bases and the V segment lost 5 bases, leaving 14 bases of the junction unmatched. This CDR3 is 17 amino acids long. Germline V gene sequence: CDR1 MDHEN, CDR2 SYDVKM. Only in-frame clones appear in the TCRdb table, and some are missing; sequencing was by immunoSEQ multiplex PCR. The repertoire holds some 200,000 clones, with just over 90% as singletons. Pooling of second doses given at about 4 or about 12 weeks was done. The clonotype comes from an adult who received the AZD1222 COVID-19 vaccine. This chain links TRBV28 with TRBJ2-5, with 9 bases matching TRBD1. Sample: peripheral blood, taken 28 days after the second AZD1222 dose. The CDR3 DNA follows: TGTGCCAGCAGTCTCACCCCGGGACAGGGTGGATTAGAGACCCAGTACTTC. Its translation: CASSLTPGQGGLETQYF.